One and the same sample provided the 5 T cell receptor beta chains below, sequenced in a study of blood T cell repertoires in COVID-19. Method: immunoSEQ multiplex PCR; TCRdb's copy keeps in-frame clones and lacks some. There are under 200,000 clones in the sample; nearly 90% occur only once, and about a fifth lies in the top ten. The specimen sequenced was peripheral blood. Receptors were obtained from a man between 60 and 75 years old with active or convalescent COVID-19.

This chain uses TRBV19 with TRBJ1-2; 11 positions agree with TRBD1. Germline V gene data show CDR1 as LNHDA and CDR2 as SQIVND (reference sequence). The trim removed 6 bases at V and 5 bases at J, leaving 8 bases unmatched. The CDR3 spans 15 residues. The CDR3: CASRDRGRFLYGYTF. Written as DNA, the CDR3 is TGTGCCAGTAGGGACAGGGGGCGGTTCTTGTATGGCTACACCTTC.

The chain carries TRBV25-1 and TRBJ2-7; D call uncertain. Per the germline V gene, CDR1 is MGHDK and CDR2 is SYGVNS. CDR3 length: 11 amino acids. The ends were cut back, 3 bases at V and 4 bases at J, with 4 bases in the middle. CDR3 sequence: CASSDRYEQYF. The CDR3 coding sequence is TGTGCCAGCAGTGACAGGTACGAGCAGTACTTC.

The chain uses TRBV5-5 and TRBJ2-1; TRBD1 matches 7 bases. There are 15 residues in the CDR3. The V gene's germline CDR1 is SGHKS and CDR2 YYEKEE (reference sequence). Trimming removed 2 bases from V and 0 bases from J; junction bases left unmatched: 2. CDR3 in DNA: TGTGCCAGCAGCTTCGGGACAGCCTCCTACAATGAGCAGTTCTTC. It codes for CASSFGTASYNEQFF.

This rearrangement joins TRBV7-6 to TRBJ2-1, with TRBD2 matching 9 bases. The CDR3 length is 18 residues. CDR1 SGHVS and CDR2 FNYEAQ come from the germline V gene. V shed 2 bases, J shed 10 bases, and the junction held 18 bases outside the gene matches. CDR3: CASSLTGGGAHASGEQFF. The CDR3 bases are TGTGCCAGCAGCTTAACTGGCGGGGGGGCCCATGCCTCAGGGGAGCAGTTCTTC.

The chain links TRBV3-1 (or the pseudogene TRBV3-2) to TRBJ2-1; TRBD2 agrees at 11 bases. From germline, CDR1 is LGHDT and CDR2 YNNKEL (reference sequence). Trimming cost V 3 bases and J 5 bases; bases outside gene matches: 18. The CDR3 spans 20 residues. The DNA of the CDR3 is TGTGCCAGCAGCCACCGAGGCGGCCCGAACCCTAGCGGGGGGAACAATGAGCAGTTCTTC. Translation gives CASSHRGGPNPSGGNNEQFF.